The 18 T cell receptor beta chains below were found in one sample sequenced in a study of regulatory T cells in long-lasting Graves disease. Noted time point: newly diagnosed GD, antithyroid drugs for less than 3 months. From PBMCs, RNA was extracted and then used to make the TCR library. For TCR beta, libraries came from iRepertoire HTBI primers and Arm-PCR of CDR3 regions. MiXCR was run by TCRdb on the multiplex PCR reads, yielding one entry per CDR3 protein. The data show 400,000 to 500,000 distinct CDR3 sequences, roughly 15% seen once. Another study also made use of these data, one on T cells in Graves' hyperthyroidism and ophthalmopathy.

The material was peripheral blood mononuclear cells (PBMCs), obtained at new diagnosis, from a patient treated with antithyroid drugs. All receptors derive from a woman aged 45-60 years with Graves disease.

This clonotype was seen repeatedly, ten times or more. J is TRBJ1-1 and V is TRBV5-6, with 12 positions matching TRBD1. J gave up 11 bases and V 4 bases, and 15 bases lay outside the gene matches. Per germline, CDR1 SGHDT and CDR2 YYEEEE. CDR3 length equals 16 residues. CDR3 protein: CASSETGQGAPGTAFF. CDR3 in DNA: TGTGCCAGCAGCGAAACGGGACAGGGGGCCCCTGGTACCGCTTTCTTT.

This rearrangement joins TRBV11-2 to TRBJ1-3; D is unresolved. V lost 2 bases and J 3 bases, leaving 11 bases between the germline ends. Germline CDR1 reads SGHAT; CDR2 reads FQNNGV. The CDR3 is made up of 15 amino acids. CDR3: CASSLYSGSGNTIYF. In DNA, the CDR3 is TGTGCCAGCAGCTTATATTCGGGAAGTGGAAACACCATATATTTT.

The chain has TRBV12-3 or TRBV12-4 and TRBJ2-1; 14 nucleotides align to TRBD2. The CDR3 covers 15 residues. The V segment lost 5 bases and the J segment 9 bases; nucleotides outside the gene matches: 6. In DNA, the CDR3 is TGTGCCAGCAGTCCCGGGACTAGCGGGAGCACTGAGCAGTTCTTC. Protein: CASSPGTSGSTEQFF.

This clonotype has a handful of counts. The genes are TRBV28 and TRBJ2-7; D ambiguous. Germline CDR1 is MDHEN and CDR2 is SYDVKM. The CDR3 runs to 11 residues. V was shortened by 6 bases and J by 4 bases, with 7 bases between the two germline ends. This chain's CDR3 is CASRFLYEQYF. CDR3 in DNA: TGTGCCAGCAGATTTTTATACGAGCAGTACTTC.

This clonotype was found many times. CDR3 sequence: CASSFRAVNEKLFF. The CDR3 nucleotides read TGTGCCAGCAGTTTCAGGGCAGTTAATGAAAAACTGTTTTTT. The chain carries TRBV12-3 or TRBV12-4 and TRBJ1-4; weak D call: TRBD1 (5 bases). The CDR3 consists of 14 residues. Trimming took off 3 bases at V and 4 bases at J, with 9 bases between the two ends.

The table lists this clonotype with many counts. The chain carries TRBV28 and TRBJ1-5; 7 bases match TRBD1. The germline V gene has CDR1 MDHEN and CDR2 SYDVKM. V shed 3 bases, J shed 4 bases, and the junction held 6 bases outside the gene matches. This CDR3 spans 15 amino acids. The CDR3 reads CASSFRQGWNQPQHF. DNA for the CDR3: TGTGCCAGCAGTTTCCGACAGGGTTGGAATCAGCCCCAGCATTTT.

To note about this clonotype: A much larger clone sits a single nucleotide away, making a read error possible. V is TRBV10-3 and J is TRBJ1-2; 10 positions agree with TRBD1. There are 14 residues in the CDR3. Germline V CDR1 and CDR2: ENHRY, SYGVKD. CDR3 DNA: TGTGCCAACAGTGATTACGACAGGGGGCATGGCTACACCTTC. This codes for CANSDYDRGHGYTF.

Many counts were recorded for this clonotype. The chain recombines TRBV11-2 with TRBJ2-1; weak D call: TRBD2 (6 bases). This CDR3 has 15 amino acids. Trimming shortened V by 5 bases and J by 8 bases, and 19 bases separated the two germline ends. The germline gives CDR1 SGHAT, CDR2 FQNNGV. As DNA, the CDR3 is TGTGCCAGCAGCCCGGGGGTGGGAGTCTTGTATGAGCAGTTCTTC. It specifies CASSPGVGVLYEQFF.

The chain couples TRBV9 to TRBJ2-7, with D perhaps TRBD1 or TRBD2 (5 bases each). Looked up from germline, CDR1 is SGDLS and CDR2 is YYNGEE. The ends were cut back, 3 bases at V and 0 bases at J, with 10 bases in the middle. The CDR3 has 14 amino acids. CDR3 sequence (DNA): TGTGCCAGCAGCGCTGCAGGGAGCTCCTACGAGCAGTACTTC. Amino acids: CASSAAGSSYEQYF.

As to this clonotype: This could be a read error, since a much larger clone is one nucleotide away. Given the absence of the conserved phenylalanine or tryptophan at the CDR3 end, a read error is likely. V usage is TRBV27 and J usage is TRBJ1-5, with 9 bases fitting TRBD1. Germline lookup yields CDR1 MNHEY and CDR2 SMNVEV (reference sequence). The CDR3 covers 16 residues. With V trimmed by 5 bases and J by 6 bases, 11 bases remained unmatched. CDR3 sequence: CASSPTGQGLGQPQHS. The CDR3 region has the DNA TGTGCCAGCAGTCCTACCGGACAGGGGTTAGGTCAGCCCCAGCATTCT.

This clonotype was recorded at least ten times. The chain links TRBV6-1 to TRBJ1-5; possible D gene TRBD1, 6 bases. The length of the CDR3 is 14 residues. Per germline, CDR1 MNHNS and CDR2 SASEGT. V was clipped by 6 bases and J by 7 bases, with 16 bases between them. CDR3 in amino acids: CASRRGEFVQPQHF. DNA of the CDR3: TGTGCCAGCAGGAGGGGGGAATTCGTACAGCCCCAGCATTTT.

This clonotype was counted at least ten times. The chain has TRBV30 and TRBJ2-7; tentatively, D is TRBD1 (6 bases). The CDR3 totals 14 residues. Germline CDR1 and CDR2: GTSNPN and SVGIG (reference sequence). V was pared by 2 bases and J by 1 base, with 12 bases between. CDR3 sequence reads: CAWSFGQLSYEQYF. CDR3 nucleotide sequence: TGTGCCTGGAGTTTCGGACAGCTATCCTACGAGCAGTACTTC.

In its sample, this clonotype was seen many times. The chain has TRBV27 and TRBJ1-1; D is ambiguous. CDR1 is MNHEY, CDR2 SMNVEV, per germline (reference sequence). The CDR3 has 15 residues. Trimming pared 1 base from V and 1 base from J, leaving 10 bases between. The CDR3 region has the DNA TGTGCCAGCAGTTTATTCCCACGGACGAACACTGAAGCTTTCTTT. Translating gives CASSLFPRTNTEAFF.

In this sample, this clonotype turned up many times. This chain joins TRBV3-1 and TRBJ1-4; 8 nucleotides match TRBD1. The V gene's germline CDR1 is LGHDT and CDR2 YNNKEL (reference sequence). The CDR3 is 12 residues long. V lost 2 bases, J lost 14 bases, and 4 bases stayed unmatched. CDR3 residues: CASSQRDRMLFF. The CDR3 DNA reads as TGTGCCAGCAGCCAAAGGGACAGGATGCTGTTTTTT.

The CDR3 region has the DNA TGCGCCAGCAGTGAGAGGGAGAACACTGAAGCTTTCTTT. It specifies CASSERENTEAFF. J is TRBJ1-1 and V is TRBV10-2; D gene ambiguous. Trimming shortened V by 2 bases and J by 1 base, and 5 bases separated the two germline ends. The CDR3 contains 13 residues. Germline V gene lookup returns CDR1 WSHSY and CDR2 SAAADI.

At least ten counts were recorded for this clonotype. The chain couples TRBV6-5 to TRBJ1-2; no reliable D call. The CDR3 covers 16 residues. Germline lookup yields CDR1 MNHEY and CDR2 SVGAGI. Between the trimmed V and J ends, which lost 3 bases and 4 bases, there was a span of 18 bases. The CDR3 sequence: CASSYWRSGSSYGYTF. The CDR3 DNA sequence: TGTGCCAGCAGTTATTGGAGATCCGGGTCCTCCTATGGCTACACCTTC.

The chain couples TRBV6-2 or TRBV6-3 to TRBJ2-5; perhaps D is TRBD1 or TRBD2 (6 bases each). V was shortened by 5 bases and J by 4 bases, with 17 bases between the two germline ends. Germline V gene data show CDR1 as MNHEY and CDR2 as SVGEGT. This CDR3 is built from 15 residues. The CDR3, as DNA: TGTGCCAGCAGTACGGGACATAGCGGACGAGAGACCCAGTACTTC. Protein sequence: CASSTGHSGRETQYF.

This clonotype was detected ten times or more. CDR3 residues: CASSQQGAGYGYTF. The CDR3 DNA follows: TGCGCCAGCAGCCAGCAGGGGGCCGGGTATGGCTACACCTTC. This chain joins TRBV5-1 and TRBJ1-2; 8 nucleotides match TRBD1. In germline, CDR1 is SGHRS, CDR2 YFSETQ. V gave up 4 bases and J gave up 5 bases; unmatched junction bases: 7. This CDR3 spans 14 amino acids. The whole variable domain, remainder taken from reference TRBV5-1 and TRBJ1-2, is KAGVTQTPRYLIKTRGQQVTLSCSPISGHRSVSWYQQTPGQGLQFLFEYFSETQRNKGNFPGRFSGRQFSNSRSEMNVSTLELGDSALYLCASSQQGAGYGYTFGSGTRLTVV.